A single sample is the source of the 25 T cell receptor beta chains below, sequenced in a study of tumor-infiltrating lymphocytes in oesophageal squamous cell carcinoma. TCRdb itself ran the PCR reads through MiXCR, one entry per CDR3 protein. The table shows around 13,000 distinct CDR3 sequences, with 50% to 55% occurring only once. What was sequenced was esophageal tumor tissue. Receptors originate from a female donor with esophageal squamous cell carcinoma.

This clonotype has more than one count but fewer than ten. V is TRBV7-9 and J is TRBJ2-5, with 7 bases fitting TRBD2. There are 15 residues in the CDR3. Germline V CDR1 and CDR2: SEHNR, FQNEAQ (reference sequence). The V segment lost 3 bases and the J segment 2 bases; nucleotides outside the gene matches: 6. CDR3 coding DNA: TGTGCCAGCAGCTTTCGGCGGGGGAGTCAAGAGACCCAGTACTTC. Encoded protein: CASSFRRGSQETQYF.

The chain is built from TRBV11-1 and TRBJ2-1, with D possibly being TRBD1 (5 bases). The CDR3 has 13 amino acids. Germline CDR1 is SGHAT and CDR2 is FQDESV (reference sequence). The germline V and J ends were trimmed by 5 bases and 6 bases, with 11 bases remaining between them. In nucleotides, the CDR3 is TGTGCCAGCAGCCCCGACAGAATCAATGAGCAGTTCTTC. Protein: CASSPDRINEQFF.

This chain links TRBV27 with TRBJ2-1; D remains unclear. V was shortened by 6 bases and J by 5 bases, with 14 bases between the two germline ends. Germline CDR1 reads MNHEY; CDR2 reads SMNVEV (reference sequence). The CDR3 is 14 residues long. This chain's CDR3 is CASRVGPSNNEQFF. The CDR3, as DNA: TGTGCCAGCAGAGTTGGGCCAAGTAACAATGAGCAGTTCTTC.

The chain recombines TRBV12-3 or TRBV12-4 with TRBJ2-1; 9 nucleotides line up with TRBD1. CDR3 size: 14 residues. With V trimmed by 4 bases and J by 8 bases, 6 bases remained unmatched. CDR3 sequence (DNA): TGTGCCAGCAGTTATAGACAGGGGGGTGATGAGCAGTTCTTC. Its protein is CASSYRQGGDEQFF.

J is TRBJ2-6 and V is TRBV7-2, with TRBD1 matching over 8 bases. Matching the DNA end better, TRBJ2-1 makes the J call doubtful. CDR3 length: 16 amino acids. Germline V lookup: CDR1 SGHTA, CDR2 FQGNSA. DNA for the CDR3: TGTGCCAGCAGCTTAGGGGGGACAGGCCGTAACGATGAGCAGTTCTTC. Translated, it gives CASSLGGTGRNDEQFF.

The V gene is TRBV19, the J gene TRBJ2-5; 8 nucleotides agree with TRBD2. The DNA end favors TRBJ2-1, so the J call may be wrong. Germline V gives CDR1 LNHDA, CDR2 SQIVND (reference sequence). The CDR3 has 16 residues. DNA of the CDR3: TGTGCCAGTAGTATTAGGGCGGGAGGAGGTTACAATGAGCAGTTCTTC. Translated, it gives CASSIRAGGGYNEQFF.

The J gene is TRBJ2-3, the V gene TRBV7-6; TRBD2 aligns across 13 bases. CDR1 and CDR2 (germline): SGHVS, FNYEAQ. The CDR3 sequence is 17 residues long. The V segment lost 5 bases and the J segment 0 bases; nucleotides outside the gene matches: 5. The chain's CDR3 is CASSPLAGGMSTDTQYF. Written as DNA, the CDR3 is TGTGCCAGCAGCCCACTAGCGGGGGGGATGAGCACAGATACGCAGTATTTT.

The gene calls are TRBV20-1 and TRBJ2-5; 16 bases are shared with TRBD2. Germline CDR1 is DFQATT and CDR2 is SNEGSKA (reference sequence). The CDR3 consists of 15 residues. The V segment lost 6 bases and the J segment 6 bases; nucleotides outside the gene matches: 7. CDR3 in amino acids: CSAPGLAGGPKTQYF. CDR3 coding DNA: TGCAGTGCCCCGGGACTAGCGGGGGGGCCAAAGACCCAGTACTTC.

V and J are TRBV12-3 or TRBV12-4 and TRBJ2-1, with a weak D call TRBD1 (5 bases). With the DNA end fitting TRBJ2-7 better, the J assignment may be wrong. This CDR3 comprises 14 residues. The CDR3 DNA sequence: TGTGCCAGCAGTTTTTATGCAGGGAAAAACGAGCAGTACTTC. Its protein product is CASSFYAGKNEQYF.

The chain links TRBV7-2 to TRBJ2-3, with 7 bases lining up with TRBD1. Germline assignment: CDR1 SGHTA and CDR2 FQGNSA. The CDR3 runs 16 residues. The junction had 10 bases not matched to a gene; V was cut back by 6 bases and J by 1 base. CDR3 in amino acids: CASSYGQAPGTDTQYF. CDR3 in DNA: TGTGCCAGCAGTTATGGACAGGCCCCGGGCACAGATACGCAGTATTTT.

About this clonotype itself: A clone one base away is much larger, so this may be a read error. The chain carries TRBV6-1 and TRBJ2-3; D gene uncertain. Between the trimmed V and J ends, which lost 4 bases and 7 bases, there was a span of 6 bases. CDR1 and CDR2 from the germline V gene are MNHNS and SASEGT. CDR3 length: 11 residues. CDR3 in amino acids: CASSVRNTQYF. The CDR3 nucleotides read TGTGCCAGCAGTGTGCGAAATACGCAGTATTTT.

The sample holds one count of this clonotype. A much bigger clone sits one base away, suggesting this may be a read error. CDR3 region: CASSTTSGREYF. The CDR3 nucleotides read TGTGCCAGTAGTACTACTAGCGGGAGGGAGTACTTC. This chain links TRBV19 with TRBJ2-1; 13 bases match TRBD2. The germline V gene encodes CDR1 LNHDA and CDR2 SQIVND (reference sequence). The CDR3 spans 12 residues. Complete variable domain (other parts from reference TRBV19 and TRBJ2-1): DGGITQSPKYLFRKEGQNVTLSCEQNLNHDAMYWYRQDPGQGLRLIYYSQIVNDFQKGDIAEGYSVSREKKESFPLTVTSAQKNPTAFYLCASSTTSGREYFGPGTRLTVL.

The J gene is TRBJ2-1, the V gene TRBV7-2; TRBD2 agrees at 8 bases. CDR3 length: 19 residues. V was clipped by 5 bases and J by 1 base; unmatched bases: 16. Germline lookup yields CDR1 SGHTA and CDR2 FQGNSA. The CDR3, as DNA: TGTGCCAGCAGCCTCCAAGCGGGAGCCCACCTAGAATCCTACAATGAGCAGTTCTTC. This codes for CASSLQAGAHLESYNEQFF.

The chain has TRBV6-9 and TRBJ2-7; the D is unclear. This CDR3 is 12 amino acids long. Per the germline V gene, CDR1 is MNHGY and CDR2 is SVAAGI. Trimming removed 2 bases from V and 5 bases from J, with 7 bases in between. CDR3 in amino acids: CASSYMGNEQYF. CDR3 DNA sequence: TGTGCCAGCAGTTATATGGGAAACGAGCAGTACTTC.

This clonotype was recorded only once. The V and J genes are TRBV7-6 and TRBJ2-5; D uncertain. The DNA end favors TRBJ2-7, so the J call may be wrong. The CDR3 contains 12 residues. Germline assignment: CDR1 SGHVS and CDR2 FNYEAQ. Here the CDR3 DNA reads TGTGCCAGCAGCTTAGTAGGGTACGAGCAGTACTTC. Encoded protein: CASSLVGYEQYF.

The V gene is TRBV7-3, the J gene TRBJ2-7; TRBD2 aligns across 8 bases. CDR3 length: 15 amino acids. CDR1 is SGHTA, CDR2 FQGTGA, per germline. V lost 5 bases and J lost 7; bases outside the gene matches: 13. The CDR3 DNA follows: TGTGCCAGCAGCCCACGACTAGCGTTCTACAATGAGCAGTACTTC. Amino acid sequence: CASSPRLAFYNEQYF.

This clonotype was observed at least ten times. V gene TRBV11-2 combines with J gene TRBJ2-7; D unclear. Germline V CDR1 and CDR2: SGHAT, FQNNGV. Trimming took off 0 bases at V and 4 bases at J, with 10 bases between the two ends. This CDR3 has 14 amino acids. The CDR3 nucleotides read TGTGCCAGCAGCTTAGAGGTGGGATTTTACGAGCAGTACTTC. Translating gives CASSLEVGFYEQYF.

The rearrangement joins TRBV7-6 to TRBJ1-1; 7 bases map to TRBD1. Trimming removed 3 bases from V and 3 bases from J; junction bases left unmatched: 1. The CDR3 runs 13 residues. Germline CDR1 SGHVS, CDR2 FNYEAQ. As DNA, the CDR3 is TGTGCCAGCAGCTTCGACAGGGACACTGAAGCTTTCTTT. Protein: CASSFDRDTEAFF. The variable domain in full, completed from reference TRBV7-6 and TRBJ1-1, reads GAGVSQSPRYKVTKRGQDVALRCDPISGHVSLYWYRQALGQGPEFLTYFNYEAQQDKSGLPNDRFSAERPEGSISTLTIQRTEQRDSAMYRCASSFDRDTEAFFGQGTRLTVV.

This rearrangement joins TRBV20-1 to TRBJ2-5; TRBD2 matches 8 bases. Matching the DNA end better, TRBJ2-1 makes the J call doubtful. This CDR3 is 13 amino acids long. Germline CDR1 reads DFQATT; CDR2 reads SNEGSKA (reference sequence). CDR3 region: CSASGGEVNEQFF. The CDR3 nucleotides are TGCAGTGCATCCGGGGGGGAAGTCAATGAGCAGTTCTTC.

In DNA form, the CDR3 reads TGTGCCAGCAGCCCGATGGGGGGGTTGGCGCAGTACTTC. As protein: CASSPMGGLAQYF. This chain connects TRBV7-3 to TRBJ2-4, with TRBD2 matching 7 bases. V shed 5 bases and J 13 bases; nucleotides not matched to a gene: 11. The germline V gene has CDR1 SGHTA and CDR2 FQGTGA. The length of the CDR3 is 13 residues.

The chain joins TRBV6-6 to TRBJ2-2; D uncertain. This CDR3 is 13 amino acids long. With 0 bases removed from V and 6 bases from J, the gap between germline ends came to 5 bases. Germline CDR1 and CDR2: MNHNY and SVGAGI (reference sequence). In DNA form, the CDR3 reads TGTGCCAGCAGTTACTCGAAGGCCGGGGAGCTGTTTTTT. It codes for CASSYSKAGELFF.

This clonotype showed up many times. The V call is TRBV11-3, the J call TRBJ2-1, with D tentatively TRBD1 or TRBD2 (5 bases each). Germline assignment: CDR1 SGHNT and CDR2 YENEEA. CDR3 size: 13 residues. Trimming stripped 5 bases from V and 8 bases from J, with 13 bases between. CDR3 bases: TGTGCCAGCAGCCAAAGACGGGGCGATGAGCAGTTCTTC. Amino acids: CASSQRRGDEQFF.

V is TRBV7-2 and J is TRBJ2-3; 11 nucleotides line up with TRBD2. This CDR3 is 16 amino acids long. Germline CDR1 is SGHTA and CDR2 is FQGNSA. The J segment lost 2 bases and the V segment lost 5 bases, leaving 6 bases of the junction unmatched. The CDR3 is CASSPTSGANTDTQYF. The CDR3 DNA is TGTGCCAGCAGCCCGACTAGCGGGGCAAACACAGATACGCAGTATTTT. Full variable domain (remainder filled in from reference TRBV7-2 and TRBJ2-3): GAGVSQSPSNKVTEKGKDVELRCDPISGHTALYWYRQSLGQGLEFLIYFQGNSAPDKSGLPSDRFSAERTGGSVSTLTIQRTQQEDSAVYLCASSPTSGANTDTQYFGPGTRLTVL.

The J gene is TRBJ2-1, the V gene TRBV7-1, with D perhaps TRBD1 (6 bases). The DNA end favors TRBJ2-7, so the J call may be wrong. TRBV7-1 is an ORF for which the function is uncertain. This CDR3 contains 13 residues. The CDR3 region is CASSPTGLHEQYF. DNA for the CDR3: TGTGCCAGCAGCCCTACAGGGCTCCACGAGCAGTACTTC.

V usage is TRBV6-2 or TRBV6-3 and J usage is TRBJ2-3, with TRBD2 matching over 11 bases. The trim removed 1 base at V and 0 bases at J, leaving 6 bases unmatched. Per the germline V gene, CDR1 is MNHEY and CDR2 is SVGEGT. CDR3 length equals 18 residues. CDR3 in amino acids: CASSYWASGRRSTDTQYF. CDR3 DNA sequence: TGTGCCAGCAGTTACTGGGCTAGCGGGAGGAGGAGCACAGATACGCAGTATTTT.